The clone carrying this T cell receptor beta chain was found a few times. What it binds is not known. The length of the CDR3 is 16 residues. Trimming cost V 5 bases and J 0 bases, with 15 bases left between them. CDR1 and CDR2 (germline): SNHLY, FYNNEI. The investigators reverse transcribed all of the isolated RNA, so they sequenced expressed TCRB transcripts. Read counts averaged roughly 3.7 million for samples of naive, central memory and regulatory T cells. Sequenced by immunoSEQ multiplex PCR; TCRdb stores in-frame clones only, minus some. The data contain about 130,000 clones, approximately 10% of them singletons. This sample is drawn from a study of beta chain features in type 1 diabetes. By way of CD45RO/CCR7/CD25/CD127/CD95/CD27, the CD4+ regulatory, stem cell-like memory, central memory and naive cells were sorted. General study results and limits: People with Type 1 diabetes carried modestly yet significantly shorter TCRB CDR3s in all four CD4+ subsets. The study left unresolved whether HLA type influences TCRB rearrangement.

Sequencing was performed on central memory CD4+ T cells from blood. The rearrangement joins TRBV2 to TRBJ2-3; D is uncertain. The TCR sequence derives from a man in his thirties or forties with type 1 diabetes. CDR3 region: CASSLETPMSTDTQYF. In nucleotides, the CDR3 is TGTGCCAGCAGTCTAGAGACCCCCATGAGCACAGATACGCAGTATTTT.